Reported below is one TCR beta chain. Its antigen is not known. Unique molecular identifiers were present on cDNA, and template switching added a universal primer site. One entry per CDR3 protein results from TCRdb running MiXCR on the 5' RACE reads. The table lists 700,000 or so distinct CDR3 sequences, around 8.6% of them singletons. This specimen belongs to a study of identical twins. Overall study findings and caveats: Conclusions rested on cross-sectional statistics rather than following the same donors.

The V gene lost 7 bases and the J gene lost 10 bases, with 11 bases spanning the gap. The CDR3 contains 12 residues. Germline V gene sequence: CDR1 MNHEY, CDR2 SMNVEV (reference sequence). These same data were also listed under a study on yellow fever vaccine responses in identical twins. This second study says: The T cell response to vaccination in identical twins was reportedly partly convergent and partly personalized.

The TCR was taken from a young woman in good health. Sequencing was performed on PBMCs. This chain uses TRBV27 with TRBJ1-6; TRBD1 might be the D (6 bases). The chain's CDR3 is CASTRGGSPLHF. The DNA of the CDR3 is TGTGCCAGCACGAGGGGGGGGTCACCCCTCCACTTT.